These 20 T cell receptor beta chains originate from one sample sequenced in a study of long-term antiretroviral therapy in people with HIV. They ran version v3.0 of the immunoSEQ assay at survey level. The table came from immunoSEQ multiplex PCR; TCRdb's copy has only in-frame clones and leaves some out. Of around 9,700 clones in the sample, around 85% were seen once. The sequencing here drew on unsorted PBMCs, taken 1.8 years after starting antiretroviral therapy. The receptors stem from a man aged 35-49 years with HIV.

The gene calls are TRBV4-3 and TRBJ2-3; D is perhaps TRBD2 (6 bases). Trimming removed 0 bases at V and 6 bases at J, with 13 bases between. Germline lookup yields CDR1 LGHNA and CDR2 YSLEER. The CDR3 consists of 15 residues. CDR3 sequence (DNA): TGCGCCAGCAGCCAAGATTCTGGCGGGAAGGATACGCAGTATTTT. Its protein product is CASSQDSGGKDTQYF.

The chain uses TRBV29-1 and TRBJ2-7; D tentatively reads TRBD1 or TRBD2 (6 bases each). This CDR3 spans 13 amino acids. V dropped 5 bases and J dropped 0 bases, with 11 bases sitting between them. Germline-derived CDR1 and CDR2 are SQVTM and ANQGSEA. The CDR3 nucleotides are TGCAGCGTTCGGGGGCCTGGCTCCTACGAGCAGTACTTC. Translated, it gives CSVRGPGSYEQYF.

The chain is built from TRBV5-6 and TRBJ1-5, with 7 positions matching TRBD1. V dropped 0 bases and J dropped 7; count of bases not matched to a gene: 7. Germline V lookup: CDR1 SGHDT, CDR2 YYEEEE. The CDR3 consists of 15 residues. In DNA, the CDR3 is TGTGCCAGCAGCTTGGCCGACAGGGTTGGGCAGCCCCAGCATTTT. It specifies CASSLADRVGQPQHF.

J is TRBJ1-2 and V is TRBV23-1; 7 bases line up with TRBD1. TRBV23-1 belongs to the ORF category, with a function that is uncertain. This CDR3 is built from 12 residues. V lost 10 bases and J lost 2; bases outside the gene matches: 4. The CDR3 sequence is CATKQGNYGYTF. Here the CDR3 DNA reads TGCGCCACGAAACAGGGGAACTATGGCTACACCTTC.

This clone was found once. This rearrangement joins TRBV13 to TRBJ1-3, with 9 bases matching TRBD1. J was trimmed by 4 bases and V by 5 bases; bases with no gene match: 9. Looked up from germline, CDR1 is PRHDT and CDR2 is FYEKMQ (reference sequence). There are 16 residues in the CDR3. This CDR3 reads CASSTPTGGGGNTIYF. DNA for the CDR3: TGTGCCAGCAGCACCCCGACAGGGGGTGGAGGAAACACCATATATTTT.

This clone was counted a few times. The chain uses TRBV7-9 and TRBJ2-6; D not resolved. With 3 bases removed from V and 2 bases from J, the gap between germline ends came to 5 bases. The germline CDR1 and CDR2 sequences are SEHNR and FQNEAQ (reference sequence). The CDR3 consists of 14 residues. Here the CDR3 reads CASSFEAGANVLTF. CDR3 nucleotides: TGTGCCAGCAGCTTTGAGGCTGGGGCCAACGTCCTGACTTTC.

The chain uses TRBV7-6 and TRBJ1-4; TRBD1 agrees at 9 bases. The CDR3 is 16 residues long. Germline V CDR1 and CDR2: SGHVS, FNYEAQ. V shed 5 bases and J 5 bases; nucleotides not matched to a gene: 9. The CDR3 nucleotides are TGTGCCAGCAGCCGAGACCGGGACAGGGTAAATGAAAAACTGTTTTTT. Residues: CASSRDRDRVNEKLFF.

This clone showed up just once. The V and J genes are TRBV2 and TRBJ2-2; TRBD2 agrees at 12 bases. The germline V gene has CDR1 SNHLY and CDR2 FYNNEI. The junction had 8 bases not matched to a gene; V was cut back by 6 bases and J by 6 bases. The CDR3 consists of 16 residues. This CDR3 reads CASSLWTSGNPGELFF. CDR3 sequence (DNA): TGTGCCAGCAGCCTCTGGACTAGCGGGAATCCCGGGGAGCTGTTTTTT.

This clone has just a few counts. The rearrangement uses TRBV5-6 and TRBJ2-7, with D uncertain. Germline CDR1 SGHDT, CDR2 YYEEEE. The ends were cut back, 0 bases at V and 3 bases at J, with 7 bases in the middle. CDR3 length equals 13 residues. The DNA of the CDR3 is TGTGCCAGCAGCTTGGAGGCCAACTACGAGCAGTACTTC. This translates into CASSLEANYEQYF. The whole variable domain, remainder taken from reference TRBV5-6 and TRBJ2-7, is DAGVTQSPTHLIKTRGQQVTLRCSPKSGHDTVSWYQQALGQGPQFIFQYYEEEERQRGNFPDRFSGHQFPNYSSELNVNALLLGDSALYLCASSLEANYEQYFGPGTRLTVT.

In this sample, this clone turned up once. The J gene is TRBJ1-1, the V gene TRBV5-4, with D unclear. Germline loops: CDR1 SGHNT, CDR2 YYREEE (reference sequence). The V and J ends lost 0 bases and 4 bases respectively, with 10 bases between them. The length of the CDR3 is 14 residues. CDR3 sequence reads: CASSLEIRSTEAFF. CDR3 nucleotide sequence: TGTGCCAGCAGCTTGGAGATCCGTAGCACTGAAGCTTTCTTT.

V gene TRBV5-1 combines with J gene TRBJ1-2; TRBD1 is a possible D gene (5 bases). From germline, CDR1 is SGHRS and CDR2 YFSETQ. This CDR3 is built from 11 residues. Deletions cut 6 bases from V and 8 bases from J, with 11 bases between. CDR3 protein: CASTGARGYTF. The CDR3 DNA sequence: TGCGCCAGCACCGGGGCGCGGGGCTACACCTTC.

The CDR3 loop reads CASSVDLIGQGAEAFF. The CDR3 nucleotides read TGTGCCAGCAGCGTAGATCTCATTGGACAGGGCGCTGAAGCTTTCTTT. The V gene is TRBV9, the J gene TRBJ1-1, with 8 bases matching TRBD1. Germline V gene data show CDR1 as SGDLS and CDR2 as YYNGEE. V lost 0 bases, J lost 6 bases, and 10 bases stayed unmatched. CDR3 size: 16 residues.

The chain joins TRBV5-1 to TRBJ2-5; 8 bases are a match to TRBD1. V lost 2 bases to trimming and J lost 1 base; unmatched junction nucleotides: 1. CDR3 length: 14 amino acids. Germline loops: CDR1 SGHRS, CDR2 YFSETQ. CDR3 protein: CASSFTGGQETQYF. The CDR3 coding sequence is TGCGCCAGCAGCTTTACAGGGGGCCAAGAGACCCAGTACTTC.

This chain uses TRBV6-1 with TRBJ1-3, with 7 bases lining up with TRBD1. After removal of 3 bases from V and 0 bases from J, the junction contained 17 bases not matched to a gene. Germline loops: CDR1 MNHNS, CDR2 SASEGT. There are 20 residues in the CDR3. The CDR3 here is CASSDRYRGTEKTSGNTIYF. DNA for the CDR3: TGTGCCAGCAGTGATCGTTATCGTGGGACAGAAAAGACCTCTGGAAACACCATATATTTT.

The CDR3 region is CASSQIQGLNYGYTF. DNA of the CDR3: TGTGCCAGCTCACAAATACAGGGGTTAAACTATGGCTACACCTTC. The chain combines TRBV18 with TRBJ1-2, with TRBD1 matching over 7 bases. With 4 bases clipped from V and 2 bases from J, the junction kept 7 bases outside the gene matches. Germline CDR1 and CDR2: KGHSH and LQKENI. CDR3 length equals 15 residues.

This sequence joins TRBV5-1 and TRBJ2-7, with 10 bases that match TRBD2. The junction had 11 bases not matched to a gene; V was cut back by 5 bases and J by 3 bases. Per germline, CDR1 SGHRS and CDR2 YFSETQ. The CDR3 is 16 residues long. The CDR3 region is CASREALAGGLYEQYF. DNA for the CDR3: TGCGCCAGCAGGGAAGCGTTAGCGGGAGGACTCTACGAGCAGTACTTC.

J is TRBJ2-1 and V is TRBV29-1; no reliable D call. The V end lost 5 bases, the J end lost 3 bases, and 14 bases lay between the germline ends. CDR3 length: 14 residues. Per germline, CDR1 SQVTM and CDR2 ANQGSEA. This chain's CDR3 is CSVTLNPNYNEQFF. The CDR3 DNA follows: TGCAGCGTTACCTTGAATCCAAACTACAATGAGCAGTTCTTC.

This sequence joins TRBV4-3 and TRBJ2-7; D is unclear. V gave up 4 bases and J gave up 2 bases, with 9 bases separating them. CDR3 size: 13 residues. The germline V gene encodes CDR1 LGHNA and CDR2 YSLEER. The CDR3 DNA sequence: TGCGCCAGCAGCCTACACAGAGCCTACGAGCAGTACTTC. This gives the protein CASSLHRAYEQYF.

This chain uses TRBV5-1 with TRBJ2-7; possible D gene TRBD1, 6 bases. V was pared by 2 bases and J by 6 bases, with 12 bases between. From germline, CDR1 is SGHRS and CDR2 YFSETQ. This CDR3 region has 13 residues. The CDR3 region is CASSLQGYGEQYF. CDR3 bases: TGCGCCAGCAGCTTACAGGGTTACGGCGAGCAGTACTTC.

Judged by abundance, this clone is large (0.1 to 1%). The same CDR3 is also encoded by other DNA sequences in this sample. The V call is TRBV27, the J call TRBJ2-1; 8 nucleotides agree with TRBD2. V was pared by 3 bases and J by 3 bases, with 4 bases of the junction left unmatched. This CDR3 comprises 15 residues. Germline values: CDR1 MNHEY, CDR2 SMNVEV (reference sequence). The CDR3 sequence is CASSFPSGRYNEQFF. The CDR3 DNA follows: TGTGCCAGCAGTTTTCCTAGCGGGCGCTACAATGAGCAGTTCTTC.